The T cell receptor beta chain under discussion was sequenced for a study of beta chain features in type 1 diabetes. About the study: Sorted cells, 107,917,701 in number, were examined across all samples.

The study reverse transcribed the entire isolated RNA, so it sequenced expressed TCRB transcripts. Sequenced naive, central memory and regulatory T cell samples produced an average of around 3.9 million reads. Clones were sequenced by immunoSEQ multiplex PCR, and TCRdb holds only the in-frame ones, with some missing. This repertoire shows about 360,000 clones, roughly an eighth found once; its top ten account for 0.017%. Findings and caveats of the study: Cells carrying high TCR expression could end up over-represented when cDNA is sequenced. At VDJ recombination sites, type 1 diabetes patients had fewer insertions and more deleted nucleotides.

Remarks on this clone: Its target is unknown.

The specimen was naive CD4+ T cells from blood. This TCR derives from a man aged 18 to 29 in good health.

DNA for the CDR3: TGTGCCAGCAGTGACCGACAGGGGTTAAACTATGGCTACACCTTC. It specifies CASSDRQGLNYGYTF. This chain uses TRBV6-1 with TRBJ1-2; TRBD1 aligns across 8 bases. This CDR3 comprises 15 residues. Germline CDR1 and CDR2: MNHNS and SASEGT. The J segment lost 2 bases and the V segment lost 3 bases, leaving 5 bases of the junction unmatched.